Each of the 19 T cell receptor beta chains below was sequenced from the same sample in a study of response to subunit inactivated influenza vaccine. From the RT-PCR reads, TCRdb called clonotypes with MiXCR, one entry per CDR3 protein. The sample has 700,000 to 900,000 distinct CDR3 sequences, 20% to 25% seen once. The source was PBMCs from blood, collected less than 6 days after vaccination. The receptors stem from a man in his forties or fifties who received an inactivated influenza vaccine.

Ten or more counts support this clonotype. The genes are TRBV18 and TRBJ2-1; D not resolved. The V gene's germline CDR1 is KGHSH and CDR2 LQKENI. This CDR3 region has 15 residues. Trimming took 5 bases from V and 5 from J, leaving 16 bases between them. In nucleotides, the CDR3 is TGTGCCAGCTCAGGGGTTCTCAGCGCTAACAATGAGCAGTTCTTC. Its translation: CASSGVLSANNEQFF.

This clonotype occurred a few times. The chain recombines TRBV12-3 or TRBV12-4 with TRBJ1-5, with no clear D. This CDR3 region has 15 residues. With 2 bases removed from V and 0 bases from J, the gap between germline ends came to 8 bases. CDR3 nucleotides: TGTGCCAGCAGTTTATTACGTCTTAGCAATCAGCCCCAGCATTTT. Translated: CASSLLRLSNQPQHF.

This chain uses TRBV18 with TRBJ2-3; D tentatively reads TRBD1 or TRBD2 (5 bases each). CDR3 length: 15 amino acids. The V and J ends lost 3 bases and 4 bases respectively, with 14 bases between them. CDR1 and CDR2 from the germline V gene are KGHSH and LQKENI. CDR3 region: CASSPGTQEADTQYF. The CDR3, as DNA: TGTGCCAGCTCACCCGGGACCCAGGAGGCAGATACGCAGTATTTT. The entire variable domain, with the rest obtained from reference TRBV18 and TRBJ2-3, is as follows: NAGVMQNPRHLVRRRGQEARLRCSPMKGHSHVYWYRQLPEEGLKFMVYLQKENIIDESGMPKERFSAEFPKEGPSILRIQQVVRGDSAAYFCASSPGTQEADTQYFGPGTRLTVL.

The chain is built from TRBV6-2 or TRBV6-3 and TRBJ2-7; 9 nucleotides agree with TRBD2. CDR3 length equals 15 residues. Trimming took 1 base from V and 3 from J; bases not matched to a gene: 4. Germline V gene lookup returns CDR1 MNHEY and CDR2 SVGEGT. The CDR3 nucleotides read TGTGCCAGCAGTTACTGGGTAGCGGGAGTCTACGAGCAGTACTTC. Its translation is CASSYWVAGVYEQYF.

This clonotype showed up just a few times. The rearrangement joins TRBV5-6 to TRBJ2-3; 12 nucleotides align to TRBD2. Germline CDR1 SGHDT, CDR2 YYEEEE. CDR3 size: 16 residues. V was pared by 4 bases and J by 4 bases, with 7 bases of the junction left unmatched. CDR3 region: CASSILAGGSADTQYF. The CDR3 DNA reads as TGTGCCAGCAGCATTCTAGCGGGAGGGTCGGCAGATACGCAGTATTTT.

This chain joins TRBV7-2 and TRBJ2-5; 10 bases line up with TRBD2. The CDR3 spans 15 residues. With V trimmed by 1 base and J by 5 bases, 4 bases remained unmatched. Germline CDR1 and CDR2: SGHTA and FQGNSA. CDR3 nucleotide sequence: TGTGCCAGCAGCTTAGGGCTTAGCGGGGGGGAGACCCAGTACTTC. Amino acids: CASSLGLSGGETQYF.

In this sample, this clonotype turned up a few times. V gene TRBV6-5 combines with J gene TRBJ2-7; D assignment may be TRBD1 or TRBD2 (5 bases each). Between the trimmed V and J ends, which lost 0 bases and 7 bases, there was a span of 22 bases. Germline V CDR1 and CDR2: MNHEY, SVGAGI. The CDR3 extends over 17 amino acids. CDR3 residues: CASSYSTGIPGSREQYF. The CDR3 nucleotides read TGTGCCAGCAGTTACTCCACCGGGATTCCAGGGTCTAGGGAGCAGTACTTC.

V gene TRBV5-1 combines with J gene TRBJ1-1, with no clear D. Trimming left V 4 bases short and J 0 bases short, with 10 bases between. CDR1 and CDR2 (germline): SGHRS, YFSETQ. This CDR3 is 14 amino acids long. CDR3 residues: CASSITRMNTEAFF. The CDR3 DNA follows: TGCGCCAGCAGCATAACCCGGATGAACACTGAAGCTTTCTTT.

The CDR3 loop reads CASSAQAHTDTQYF. The CDR3 DNA is TGTGCCAGCAGTGCCCAAGCCCACACAGATACGCAGTATTTT. The chain recombines TRBV2 with TRBJ2-3; no definite D call. Germline assignment: CDR1 SNHLY and CDR2 FYNNEI. With 4 bases removed from V and 2 bases from J, the gap between germline ends came to 10 bases. The CDR3 is made up of 14 amino acids.

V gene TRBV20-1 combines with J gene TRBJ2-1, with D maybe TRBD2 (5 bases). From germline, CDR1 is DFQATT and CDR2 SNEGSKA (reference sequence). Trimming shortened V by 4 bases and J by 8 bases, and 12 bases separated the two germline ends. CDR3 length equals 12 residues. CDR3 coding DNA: TGCAGTGCTAAAGCGGTTTGGGATGAGCAGTTCTTC. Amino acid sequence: CSAKAVWDEQFF.

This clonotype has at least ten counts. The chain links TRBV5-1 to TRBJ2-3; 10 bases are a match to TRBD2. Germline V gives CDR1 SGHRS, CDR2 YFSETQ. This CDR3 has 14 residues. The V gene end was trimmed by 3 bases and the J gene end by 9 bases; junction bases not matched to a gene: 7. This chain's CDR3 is CASSSEAGGQTQYF. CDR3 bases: TGCGCCAGCAGCTCTGAAGCGGGGGGGCAAACGCAGTATTTT. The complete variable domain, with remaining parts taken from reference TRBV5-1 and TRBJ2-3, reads KAGVTQTPRYLIKTRGQQVTLSCSPISGHRSVSWYQQTPGQGLQFLFEYFSETQRNKGNFPGRFSGRQFSNSRSEMNVSTLELGDSALYLCASSSEAGGQTQYFGPGTRLTVL.

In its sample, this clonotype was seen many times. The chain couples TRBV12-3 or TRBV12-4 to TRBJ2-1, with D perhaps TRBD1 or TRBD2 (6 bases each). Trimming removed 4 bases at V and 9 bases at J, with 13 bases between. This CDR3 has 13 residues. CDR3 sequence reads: CASSSIGGSEQFF. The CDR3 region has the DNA TGTGCCAGCAGTTCTATAGGGGGGAGTGAGCAGTTCTTC.

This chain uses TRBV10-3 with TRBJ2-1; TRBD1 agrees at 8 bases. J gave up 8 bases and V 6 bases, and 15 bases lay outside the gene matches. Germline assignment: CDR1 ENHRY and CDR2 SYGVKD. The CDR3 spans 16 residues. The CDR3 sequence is CAISNPPDRGPDEQFF. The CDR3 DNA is TGTGCCATCAGCAACCCCCCAGACAGGGGACCGGATGAGCAGTTCTTC.

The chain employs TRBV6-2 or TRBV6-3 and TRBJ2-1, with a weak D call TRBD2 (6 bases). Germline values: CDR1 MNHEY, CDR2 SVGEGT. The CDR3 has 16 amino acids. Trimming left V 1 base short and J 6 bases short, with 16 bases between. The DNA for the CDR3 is TGTGCCAGCAGTTACTTAGGGACTTTTGACCTCAATGAGCAGTTCTTC. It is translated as CASSYLGTFDLNEQFF.

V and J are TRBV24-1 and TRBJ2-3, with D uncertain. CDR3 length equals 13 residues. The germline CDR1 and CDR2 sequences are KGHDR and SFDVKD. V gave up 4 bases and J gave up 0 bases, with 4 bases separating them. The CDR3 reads CATSEISTDTQYF. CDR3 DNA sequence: TGTGCCACCAGTGAAATTAGCACAGATACGCAGTATTTT.

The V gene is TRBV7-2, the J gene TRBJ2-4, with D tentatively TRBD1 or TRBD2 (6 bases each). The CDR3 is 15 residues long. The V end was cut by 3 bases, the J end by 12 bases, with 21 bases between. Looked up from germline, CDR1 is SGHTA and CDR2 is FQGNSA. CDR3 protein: CASSFRQVAVTSQYF. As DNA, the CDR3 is TGTGCCAGCAGCTTCCGACAGGTAGCGGTAACATCTCAGTACTTC.

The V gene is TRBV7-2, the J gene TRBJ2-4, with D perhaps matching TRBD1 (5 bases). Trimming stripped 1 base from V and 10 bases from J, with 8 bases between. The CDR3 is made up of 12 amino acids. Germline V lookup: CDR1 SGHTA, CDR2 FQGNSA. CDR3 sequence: CASSLDRQIQYF. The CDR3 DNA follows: TGTGCCAGCAGCTTAGACAGGCAAATTCAGTACTTC.

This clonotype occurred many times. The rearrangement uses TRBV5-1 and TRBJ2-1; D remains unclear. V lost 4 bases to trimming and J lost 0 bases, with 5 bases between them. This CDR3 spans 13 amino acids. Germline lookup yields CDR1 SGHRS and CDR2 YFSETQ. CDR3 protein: CASSKSSYNEQFF. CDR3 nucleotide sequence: TGCGCCAGCAGCAAGAGCTCCTACAATGAGCAGTTCTTC.

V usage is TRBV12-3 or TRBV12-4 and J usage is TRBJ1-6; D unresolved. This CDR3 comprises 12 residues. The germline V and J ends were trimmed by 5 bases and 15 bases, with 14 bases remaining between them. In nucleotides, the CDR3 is TGTGCCAGCAGTAATCAGACCCCGCTCCTCCACTTT. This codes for CASSNQTPLLHF.